Shown below are 12 T cell receptor beta chains from a single sample sequenced in a study of cytomegalovirus exposure and HLA in healthy donors. The protocol was immunoSEQ multiplex PCR, while the TCRdb copy is restricted to in-frame clones and leaves out a portion. The sample lists approximately 82,000 clones; roughly 94% were seen once. What was sequenced was PBMCs. The source is a woman aged 18-35 years in good health and CMV-seronegative.

The chain is built from TRBV29-1 and TRBJ1-1, with 11 positions matching TRBD1. The CDR3 covers 16 residues. Germline V gene lookup returns CDR1 SQVTM and CDR2 ANQGSEA. The trim removed 6 bases at V and 0 bases at J, leaving 9 bases unmatched. CDR3 nucleotides: TGCAGCGTAGACCGGACAGGGGGCTCTATGAACACTGAAGCTTTCTTT. It yields the protein CSVDRTGGSMNTEAFF.

The rearrangement uses TRBV4-3 and TRBJ1-6, with D possibly matching TRBD1 (6 bases). Trimming pared 4 bases from V and 7 bases from J, leaving 11 bases between. The CDR3 runs 14 residues. Germline loops: CDR1 LGHNA, CDR2 YSLEER. Here the CDR3 reads CASSPGQFNSPLHF. Written as DNA, the CDR3 is TGCGCCAGCAGCCCCGGACAGTTCAATTCACCCCTCCACTTT.

This rearrangement joins TRBV10-3 to TRBJ2-3; D unclear. V lost 8 bases and J 6 bases, leaving 9 bases between the germline ends. This CDR3 contains 11 residues. Germline V gene data show CDR1 as ENHRY and CDR2 as SYGVKD. CDR3: CAIGQADTQYF. The CDR3 bases are TGTGCCATCGGTCAGGCCGATACGCAGTATTTT.

The chain couples TRBV9 to TRBJ2-7; TRBD2 agrees at 13 bases. Germline assignment: CDR1 SGDLS and CDR2 YYNGEE. The CDR3 spans 15 residues. V lost 6 bases to trimming and J lost 4 bases; unmatched junction nucleotides: 7. The CDR3 region has the DNA TGTGCCAGCACCCTTTGGACTAGCGGGGGATACGAGCAGTACTTC. This encodes CASTLWTSGGYEQYF.

This chain connects TRBV5-6 to TRBJ2-3; a weak D match, TRBD1 (5 bases). V was trimmed by 1 base and J by 6 bases, leaving 12 bases between them. The CDR3 loop spans 14 amino acids. CDR1 is SGHDT, CDR2 YYEEEE, per germline. The CDR3 DNA sequence: TGTGCCAGCAGCTTGAGGGGCCTACGGGATACGCAGTATTTT. Translating gives CASSLRGLRDTQYF.

This CDR3 reads CASSFAGGAYNEQFF. CDR3 nucleotide sequence: TGTGCCAGCAGTTTCGCCGGCGGAGCCTACAATGAGCAGTTCTTC. This chain joins TRBV28 and TRBJ2-1; D ambiguous. CDR1 MDHEN and CDR2 SYDVKM come from the germline V gene. Trimming shortened V by 3 bases and J by 2 bases, and 11 bases separated the two germline ends. CDR3 size: 15 residues.

V and J are TRBV30 and TRBJ1-1, with 7 positions matching TRBD1. Trimming removed 4 bases from V and 3 bases from J; junction bases left unmatched: 5. Germline V gives CDR1 GTSNPN, CDR2 SVGIG (reference sequence). The CDR3 contains 13 residues. The DNA of the CDR3 is TGTGCCTGGAACACAGGGGTCTACACTGAAGCTTTCTTT. This translates into CAWNTGVYTEAFF.

J is TRBJ1-1 and V is TRBV5-1, with D possibly TRBD1 on 6 matching bases. The CDR3 is 18 amino acids. Germline CDR1 SGHRS, CDR2 YFSETQ. Trimming shortened V by 3 bases and J by 6 bases, and 27 bases separated the two germline ends. CDR3 nucleotides: TGCGCCAGCAGCTCTGGGGGATATACAGGGATAAGGAATGCTGAAGCTTTCTTT. Its protein product is CASSSGGYTGIRNAEAFF.

Concerning this clone itself: Within the sample, other DNA sequences also encode this same CDR3. This rearrangement joins TRBV29-1 to TRBJ2-1, with 10 bases aligning to TRBD1. CDR3 length equals 12 residues. CDR1 and CDR2 (germline): SQVTM, ANQGSEA. The J segment lost 7 bases and the V segment lost 5 bases, leaving 2 bases of the junction unmatched. In DNA, the CDR3 is TGCAGCGTTCGGGGACAGGGGAATGAGCAGTTCTTC. It encodes CSVRGQGNEQFF.

In nucleotides, the CDR3 is TGTGCCAGCAGTGAAGAGAGGTGGAGGGGAAATTCACCCCTCCACTTT. As protein: CASSEERWRGNSPLHF. The gene calls are TRBV6-1 and TRBJ1-6, with a tentative D call TRBD1 (5 bases). V was trimmed by 1 base and J by 7 bases, leaving 14 bases between them. CDR1 and CDR2 (germline): MNHNS, SASEGT. This CDR3 comprises 16 residues.

The chain carries TRBV5-1 and TRBJ1-2; 7 bases agree with TRBD1. CDR1 is SGHRS and CDR2 is YFSETQ in the germline V gene. Trimming took 7 bases from V and 3 from J; bases not matched to a gene: 6. The CDR3 extends over 13 amino acids. The CDR3 nucleotides are TGCGCCAGCCAGCCTGGGACAGACTATGGCTACACCTTC. Its translation is CASQPGTDYGYTF.

V usage is TRBV6-6 and J usage is TRBJ2-7; TRBD1 might be the D (6 bases). Trimming cost V 0 bases and J 3 bases, with 12 bases left between them. This CDR3 spans 15 amino acids. In germline, CDR1 is MNHNY, CDR2 SVGAGI (reference sequence). CDR3 sequence (DNA): TGTGCCAGCAGTTACTCGGACAGCTACCACTACGAGCAGTACTTC. It translates to CASSYSDSYHYEQYF.